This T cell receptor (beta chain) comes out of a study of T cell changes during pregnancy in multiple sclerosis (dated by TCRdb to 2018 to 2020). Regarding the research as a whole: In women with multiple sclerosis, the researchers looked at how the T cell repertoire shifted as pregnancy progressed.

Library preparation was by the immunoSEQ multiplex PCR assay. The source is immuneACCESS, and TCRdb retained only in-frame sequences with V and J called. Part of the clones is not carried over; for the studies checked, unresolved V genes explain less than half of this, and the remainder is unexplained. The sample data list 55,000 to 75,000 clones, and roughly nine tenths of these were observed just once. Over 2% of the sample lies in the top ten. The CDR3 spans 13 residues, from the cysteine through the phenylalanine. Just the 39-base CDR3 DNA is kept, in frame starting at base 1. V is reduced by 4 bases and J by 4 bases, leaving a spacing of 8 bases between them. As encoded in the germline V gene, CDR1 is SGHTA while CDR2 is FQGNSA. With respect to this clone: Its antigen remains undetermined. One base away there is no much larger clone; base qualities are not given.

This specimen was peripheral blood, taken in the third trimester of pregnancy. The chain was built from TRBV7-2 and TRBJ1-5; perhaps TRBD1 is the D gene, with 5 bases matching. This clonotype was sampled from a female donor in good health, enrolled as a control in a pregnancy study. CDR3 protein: CASSYRGNQPQHF. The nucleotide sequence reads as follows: TGTGCCAGCAGCTATAGGGGTAATCAGCCCCAGCATTTT. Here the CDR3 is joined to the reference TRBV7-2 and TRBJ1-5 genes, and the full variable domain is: GAGVSQSPSNKVTEKGKDVELRCDPISGHTALYWYRQSLGQGLEFLIYFQGNSAPDKSGLPSDRFSAERTGGSVSTLTIQRTQQEDSAVYLCASSYRGNQPQHFGDGTRLSIL.